This paragraph reports one TCR beta chain. This entry belongs to a study of blood T cell repertoires in COVID-19. Generated by immunoSEQ multiplex PCR, the TCRdb table keeps only in-frame clones and is missing some. The sample contains about 260,000 clones, approximately 82% of which appear only once. Sequencing was carried out using peripheral blood. The sequence was collected from a woman of 80 years or more with acute or convalescent COVID-19.

CDR3 in DNA: TGTGCCAGCAGCGTAACCTACAGGGGGTCTGAAGCTTTCTTT. Protein product: CASSVTYRGSEAFF. This chain uses TRBV5-4 with TRBJ1-1, with 8 nucleotides matching TRBD1. The CDR3 runs 14 residues. J was trimmed by 6 bases and V by 4 bases; bases with no gene match: 8. Germline V gene lookup returns CDR1 SGHNT and CDR2 YYREEE (reference sequence).